Following are 25 T cell receptor beta chains from one sample sequenced in a study of Graves' ophthalmopathy and Graves' hyperthyroidism. RNA transcripts yielded amplified TCR beta CDR3 regions. The first-round RT-PCR employed HTBI primers together with the Qiagen OneStep RT-PCR kit. A multiplex PCR was then performed as the second round. TCRdb ran MiXCR on the multiplex PCR reads and lists one entry per CDR3 protein. Of a few hundred thousand distinct CDR3 sequences in the sample, 15% to 20% were seen once. What was sequenced was peripheral blood. The source is an adult woman with stable Graves' hyperthyroidism.

This chain uses TRBV7-2 with TRBJ1-2; D possibly corresponds to TRBD1 (6 bases). This CDR3 comprises 13 residues. The V end lost 10 bases, the J end lost 4 bases, and 16 bases lay between the germline ends. CDR1 and CDR2 from the germline V gene are SGHTA and FQGNSA. CDR3 bases: TGTGCCAACCGACTCTTGGACAGCTATGGCTACACCTTC. The encoded protein is CANRLLDSYGYTF.

The rearrangement links TRBV4-2 to TRBJ2-2; tentatively, D is TRBD1 or TRBD2 (5 bases each). This CDR3 comprises 17 residues. Trimming stripped 3 bases from V and 2 bases from J, with 16 bases between. Germline V gene sequence: CDR1 LGHNA, CDR2 YNFKEQ. DNA for the CDR3: TGTGCCAGCAGCCATCCCCGGGACCAGATCAACACCGGGGAGCTGTTTTTT. Encoded protein: CASSHPRDQINTGELFF.

The genes are TRBV15 and TRBJ2-7; TRBD1 aligns across 9 bases. V gave up 2 bases and J gave up 4 bases; unmatched junction bases: 9. The CDR3 spans 16 residues. Germline V gene sequence: CDR1 LNHNV, CDR2 YYDKDF (reference sequence). CDR3 amino acids: CATSRRTGERGYEQYF. In DNA form, the CDR3 reads TGTGCCACCAGCAGACGGACAGGGGAGAGGGGATACGAGCAGTACTTC.

There are many counts of this clonotype. At one boundary the junction diverges from the germline segment, which might be a read error. The CDR3 DNA follows: TGTACCAGCAGTTTTGGACTGCGGAACACTGAAGCTTTCTTT. Amino acids: CTSSFGLRNTEAFF. The rearrangement uses TRBV12-3 or TRBV12-4 and TRBJ1-1, with D hard to call. The CDR3 loop spans 14 amino acids.

The V call is TRBV6-1, the J call TRBJ1-2; no definite D call. The CDR3 is 13 amino acids. Trimming cost V 7 bases and J 8 bases, with 17 bases left between them. Germline lookup yields CDR1 MNHNS and CDR2 SASEGT. This CDR3 reads CASTIPDPPGYTF. The CDR3, as DNA: TGTGCCAGCACCATTCCCGATCCTCCGGGCTACACCTTC.

The chain joins TRBV6-1 to TRBJ1-6; 10 positions match TRBD1. The germline CDR1 and CDR2 sequences are MNHNS and SASEGT. The CDR3 is 16 residues long. Germline trimming cut 6 bases from V and 10 bases from J; bases unmatched to any gene: 12. The CDR3 bases are TGTGCCAGCAGACCACCTAGGAGGACAGGGGGGTCACCCCTCCACTTT. Its translation is CASRPPRRTGGSPLHF.

This clonotype has a handful of counts. The limits of the CDR3 on the DNA are not certain, so only TCRdb's listed CDR3 is given. This sequence joins TRBV30 and TRBJ2-7; the tabulated D call, TRBD1, remains unverified against the DNA. Counting both end residues, the CDR3 totals 14 amino acids. Germline V CDR1 and CDR2: GTSNPN, SVGIG (reference sequence). CDR3 region: CAWSVGTGAVHPVF.

V gene TRBV28 combines with J gene TRBJ2-7; D unresolved. CDR3 length equals 14 residues. Trimming shortened V by 6 bases and J by 0 bases, and 12 bases separated the two germline ends. Looked up from germline, CDR1 is MDHEN and CDR2 is SYDVKM. The CDR3 here is CASRQTRSSYEQYF. The CDR3 bases are TGTGCCAGCAGACAGACCAGAAGCTCCTACGAGCAGTACTTC.

This clonotype was counted many times. The chain is built from TRBV5-1 and TRBJ2-5, with 8 positions matching TRBD2. V gave up 4 bases and J gave up 3 bases; unmatched junction bases: 2. The CDR3 sequence is 13 residues long. Germline V gives CDR1 SGHRS, CDR2 YFSETQ. CDR3 in DNA: TGCGCCAGCAGCGCGGGACTAGAAGAGACCCAGTACTTC. This encodes CASSAGLEETQYF.

This clonotype has at least ten counts. The chain uses TRBV5-5 and TRBJ2-5; 7 bases fit TRBD1. Trimming removed 1 base from V and 4 bases from J; junction bases left unmatched: 7. Germline loops: CDR1 SGHKS, CDR2 YYEKEE (reference sequence). This CDR3 region has 15 residues. The CDR3 DNA follows: TGTGCCAGCAGCTTGTTAGTGTCAGGGGGAGAGACCCAGTACTTC. Its translation: CASSLLVSGGETQYF.

The CDR3 DNA is TGTGCCAGCAGCACGATGGGGGTAGGGGATGGCTACACCTTC. Residues: CASSTMGVGDGYTF. This chain links TRBV25-1 with TRBJ1-2, with D tentatively TRBD1 (5 bases). Germline CDR1 is MGHDK and CDR2 is SYGVNS. The CDR3 is made up of 14 amino acids. V was shortened by 6 bases and J by 6 bases, with 17 bases between the two germline ends.

This clonotype has more than one count but fewer than ten. This sequence may be a read error, since a much larger clone differs from it by one base. CDR3 nucleotide sequence: TGTGCCAGCAGCCACGGACTAGCGGGAGGAGAGGACGAGCGGTACTTC. It is translated as CASSHGLAGGEDERYF. The V call is TRBV28, the J call TRBJ2-7; 14 nucleotides align to TRBD2. This CDR3 spans 16 amino acids. Germline CDR1 is MDHEN and CDR2 is SYDVKM.

In its sample, this clonotype was seen many times. The chain recombines TRBV5-1 with TRBJ2-2; no definite D call. Germline V gene data show CDR1 as SGHRS and CDR2 as YFSETQ. Trimming took 4 bases from V and 2 from J, leaving 12 bases between them. The CDR3 has 15 residues. In DNA, the CDR3 is TGCGCCAGCAGCCTCACAGAGTTTAACACCGGGGAGCTGTTTTTT. This gives the protein CASSLTEFNTGELFF.

The chain joins TRBV10-3 to TRBJ2-7, with 9 nucleotides matching TRBD1. The CDR3 covers 13 residues. V trimming: 9 bases; J trimming: 2 bases; junction bases outside the gene matches: 5. CDR1 and CDR2 from the germline V gene are ENHRY and SYGVKD. CDR3 in DNA: TGTGCCATTACGGACAGGGGACCCTACGAGCAGTACTTC. Protein sequence: CAITDRGPYEQYF.

This clonotype was counted between two and nine times. V is TRBV10-3 and J is TRBJ1-1; D is possibly TRBD1 (6 bases). The CDR3 sequence is 15 residues long. Trimming shortened V by 3 bases and J by 1 base, and 12 bases separated the two germline ends. The germline CDR1 and CDR2 sequences are ENHRY and SYGVKD. The CDR3 region is CAISDFGRGNTEAFF. CDR3 nucleotide sequence: TGTGCCATCAGTGATTTTGGCAGGGGGAACACTGAAGCTTTCTTT.

This clonotype showed up many times. The chain couples TRBV6-5 to TRBJ1-3, with D possibly matching TRBD1 (5 bases). Germline assignment: CDR1 MNHEY and CDR2 SVGAGI. The germline V and J ends were trimmed by 0 bases and 2 bases, with 11 bases remaining between them. The CDR3 loop spans 16 amino acids. CDR3 protein: CASSYSIQGAGNTIYF. CDR3 DNA sequence: TGTGCCAGCAGTTACTCGATTCAAGGGGCTGGAAACACCATATATTTT.

Many counts were recorded for this clonotype. The chain employs TRBV28 and TRBJ2-5; unclear D gene. Germline V CDR1 and CDR2: MDHEN, SYDVKM. The CDR3 has 15 amino acids. The V end lost 5 bases, the J end lost 2 bases, and 15 bases lay between the germline ends. In DNA form, the CDR3 reads TGTGCCAGCAGTACTCAATTATCCGGACAAGAGACCCAGTACTTC. Protein: CASSTQLSGQETQYF.

This clonotype was found many times. The J gene is TRBJ2-5, the V gene TRBV24-1; D might be TRBD1 (6 bases). V dropped 5 bases and J dropped 1 base, with 10 bases sitting between them. CDR1 and CDR2 from the germline V gene are KGHDR and SFDVKD. This CDR3 spans 14 amino acids. This CDR3 is CATSALDSQETQYF. For the CDR3, the DNA is TGTGCCACCAGTGCCTTGGACAGCCAAGAGACCCAGTACTTC.

The sample holds many counts of this clonotype. The rearrangement links TRBV12-3 or TRBV12-4 to TRBJ1-5; no clear D gene. V lost 1 base to trimming and J lost 1 base, with 11 bases between them. The CDR3 has 16 residues. The CDR3 loop reads CASSLEGRESNQPQHF. The CDR3 nucleotides are TGTGCCAGCAGTTTAGAAGGGAGGGAAAGCAATCAGCCCCAGCATTTT.

This clonotype showed up many times. This rearrangement joins TRBV6-5 to TRBJ2-7; D gene uncertain. Germline CDR1 and CDR2: MNHEY and SVGAGI. This CDR3 is 15 amino acids long. V shed 0 bases and J shed 0 bases, with 9 bases lying between them. The CDR3, as DNA: TGTGCCAGCAGTTACTCCGGCCGGTTCTCCTACGAGCAGTACTTC. It specifies CASSYSGRFSYEQYF.

This clonotype has a count of ten or more. The chain carries TRBV2 and TRBJ1-2; D is possibly TRBD1 (5 bases). V gave up 3 bases and J gave up 5 bases, with 10 bases separating them. The germline gives CDR1 SNHLY, CDR2 FYNNEI. The CDR3 is made up of 13 amino acids. The CDR3 DNA reads as TGTGCCAGCAGTGATAAGGGGCGGTATGGCTACACCTTC. It yields the protein CASSDKGRYGYTF.

This clonotype was counted at least ten times. The CDR3 DNA follows: TGTGCCAGCAGCTTCGACGAGACCCAGTACTTC. Its translation is CASSFDETQYF. This chain uses TRBV7-6 with TRBJ2-5; no clear D gene. The CDR3 totals 11 residues. Germline CDR1 reads SGHVS; CDR2 reads FNYEAQ. V was trimmed by 3 bases and J by 5 bases, leaving 4 bases between them.

This clonotype was observed at least ten times. V usage is TRBV5-4 and J usage is TRBJ1-1; D gene uncertain. CDR1 and CDR2 (germline): SGHNT, YYREEE (reference sequence). V lost 5 bases and J 0 bases, leaving 5 bases between the germline ends. The CDR3 sequence is 12 residues long. The CDR3 DNA sequence: TGTGCCAGCAGATCCTTGAACACTGAAGCTTTCTTT. It is translated as CASRSLNTEAFF.

In this sample, this clonotype turned up many times. The chain uses TRBV4-2 and TRBJ2-7; 15 nucleotides agree with TRBD2. The trim removed 0 bases at V and 8 bases at J, leaving 14 bases unmatched. Germline CDR1 LGHNA, CDR2 YNFKEQ. The CDR3 spans 19 residues. The CDR3 sequence: CASSQDPTGLAGGLGKQYF. Written as DNA, the CDR3 is TGTGCCAGCAGCCAAGATCCTACGGGACTAGCGGGAGGCCTTGGCAAGCAGTACTTC.

This clonotype was seen repeatedly, ten times or more. The chain is built from TRBV2 and TRBJ1-5; possible D gene TRBD1, 5 bases. This CDR3 has 13 amino acids. Germline V gene sequence: CDR1 SNHLY, CDR2 FYNNEI. Trimming cost V 7 bases and J 6 bases, with 13 bases left between them. The CDR3 loop reads CASNKAGSQPQHF. DNA of the CDR3: TGTGCCAGCAACAAGGCAGGGTCTCAGCCCCAGCATTTT. Filled out from reference TRBV2 and TRBJ1-5, the complete variable domain reads EPEVTQTPSHQVTQMGQEVILRCVPISNHLYFYWYRQILGQKVEFLVSFYNNEISEKSEIFDDQFSVERPDGSNFTLKIRSTKLEDSAMYFCASNKAGSQPQHFGDGTRLSIL.